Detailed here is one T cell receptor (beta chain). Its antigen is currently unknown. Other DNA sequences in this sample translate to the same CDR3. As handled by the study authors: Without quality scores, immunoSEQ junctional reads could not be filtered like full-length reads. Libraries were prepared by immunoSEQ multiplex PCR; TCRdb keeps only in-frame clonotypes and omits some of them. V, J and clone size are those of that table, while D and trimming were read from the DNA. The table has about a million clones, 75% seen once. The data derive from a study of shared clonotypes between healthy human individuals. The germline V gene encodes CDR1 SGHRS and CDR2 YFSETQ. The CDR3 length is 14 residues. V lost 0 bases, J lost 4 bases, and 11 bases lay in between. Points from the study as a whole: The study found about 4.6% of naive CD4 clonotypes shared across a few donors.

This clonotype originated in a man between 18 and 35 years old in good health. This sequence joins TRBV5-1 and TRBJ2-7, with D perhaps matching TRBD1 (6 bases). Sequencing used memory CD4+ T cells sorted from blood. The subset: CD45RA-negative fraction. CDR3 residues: CASSLEGQSYEQYF. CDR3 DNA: TGCGCCAGCAGCTTGGAAGGACAGTCGTACGAGCAGTACTTC. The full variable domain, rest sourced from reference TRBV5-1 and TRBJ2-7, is KAGVTQTPRYLIKTRGQQVTLSCSPISGHRSVSWYQQTPGQGLQFLFEYFSETQRNKGNFPGRFSGRQFSNSRSEMNVSTLELGDSALYLCASSLEGQSYEQYFGPGTRLTVT.